These 18 T cell receptor beta chains originate from one sample sequenced in a study of CD8+ T cells in alopecia areata. In each case, RNA was isolated and then reverse transcribed into cDNA as the sequencing template. Repertoires were generated with immunoSEQ multiplex PCR, while TCRdb's copy carries only in-frame clones and drops some. Among approximately 65,000 clones, around half were seen once, and the ten largest hold approximately 17%. Sequencing was performed on CD8+ T cells sorted from blood, taken at week 0. The receptors come from a human donor with alopecia areata.

V usage is TRBV13 and J usage is TRBJ2-7; tentatively, D is TRBD2 (5 bases). CDR1 PRHDT and CDR2 FYEKMQ come from the germline V gene (reference sequence). The CDR3 extends over 14 amino acids. Trimming left V 2 bases short and J 2 bases short, with 10 bases between. CDR3: CASSLSSGTYEQYF. The CDR3 region has the DNA TGTGCCAGCAGCTTAAGTTCGGGAACCTACGAGCAGTACTTC. Full variable domain (missing parts from reference TRBV13 and TRBJ2-7): AAGVIQSPRHLIKEKRETATLKCYPIPRHDTVYWYQQGPGQDPQFLISFYEKMQSDKGSIPDRFSAQQFSDYHSELNMSSLELGDSALYFCASSLSSGTYEQYFGPGTRLTVT.

This chain connects TRBV27 to TRBJ2-6; unclear D gene. This CDR3 spans 13 amino acids. The V end lost 5 bases, the J end lost 0 bases, and 2 bases lay between the germline ends. Per germline, CDR1 MNHEY and CDR2 SMNVEV (reference sequence). The CDR3 spells CASSASGANVLTF. In DNA form, the CDR3 reads TGTGCCAGCAGTGCCTCTGGGGCCAACGTCCTGACTTTC.

This clone was seen a handful of times. CDR3: CASSLRAGRATNTEAFF. CDR3 DNA: TGTGCCAGCAGTTTAAGGGCAGGGAGGGCAACGAACACTGAAGCTTTCTTT. The chain carries TRBV28 and TRBJ1-1, with D possibly matching TRBD1 (5 bases). There are 17 residues in the CDR3. CDR1 is MDHEN, CDR2 SYDVKM, per germline. V lost 2 bases and J lost 1, with 17 bases in between.

This sequence joins TRBV27 and TRBJ1-1; TRBD1 is a possible D gene (6 bases). Germline-derived CDR1 and CDR2 are MNHEY and SMNVEV (reference sequence). The CDR3 runs 13 residues. The V end was cut by 6 bases, the J end by 6 bases, with 14 bases between. The CDR3 reads CASSFRGNAEAFF. CDR3 DNA: TGTGCCAGCAGCTTCAGGGGTAACGCTGAAGCTTTCTTT.

The V gene is TRBV7-6, the J gene TRBJ2-7; D is possibly TRBD1 (6 bases). From germline, CDR1 is SGHVS and CDR2 FNYEAQ. The CDR3 has 13 residues. V lost 5 bases to trimming and J lost 3 bases, with 11 bases between them. CDR3 protein: CASSPGQLYEQYF. The CDR3 DNA reads TGTGCCAGCAGCCCGGGACAACTCTACGAGCAGTACTTC.

J is TRBJ2-5 and V is TRBV6-5; D unclear. Germline assignment: CDR1 MNHEY and CDR2 SVGAGI. This CDR3 has 13 amino acids. V gave up 0 bases and J gave up 7 bases, with 9 bases separating them. The CDR3 reads CASSYSGWGTQYF. Written as DNA, the CDR3 is TGTGCCAGCAGTTACTCGGGTTGGGGGACCCAGTACTTC.

This clone has only a few counts. The chain is built from TRBV5-8 and TRBJ2-1, with 14 bases identical to TRBD2. With 1 base clipped from V and 5 bases from J, the junction kept 11 bases outside the gene matches. Germline values: CDR1 SGHTS, CDR2 YDEGEE. The CDR3 spans 19 residues. CDR3 sequence: CASSLLGTSGSQEDNEQFF. The CDR3 DNA sequence: TGTGCCAGCAGCTTGTTAGGGACTAGCGGGAGCCAGGAGGACAATGAGCAGTTCTTC.

V usage is TRBV6-5 and J usage is TRBJ2-5; 9 bases agree with TRBD2. V lost 4 bases, J lost 5 bases, and 8 bases stayed unmatched. The CDR3 consists of 15 residues. Germline loops: CDR1 MNHEY, CDR2 SVGAGI. The CDR3 reads CASSLAGTSRETQYF. The CDR3 nucleotides are TGTGCCAGCAGTTTGGCCGGGACTAGCAGGGAGACCCAGTACTTC.

In this sample, this clone turned up a few times. CDR3 sequence: CASNPTGSATDTQYF. CDR3 DNA: TGTGCCAGCAACCCCACAGGTAGCGCCACAGATACGCAGTATTTT. V is TRBV7-3 and J is TRBJ2-3, with D tentatively TRBD1 or TRBD2 (5 bases each). Trimming took 7 bases from V and 2 from J, leaving 16 bases between them. This CDR3 region has 15 residues. Germline V lookup: CDR1 SGHTA, CDR2 FQGTGA.

V gene TRBV6-5 combines with J gene TRBJ2-7; D possibly corresponds to TRBD2 (5 bases). V was cut by 6 bases and J by 5 bases, with 20 bases left in between. From germline, CDR1 is MNHEY and CDR2 SVGAGI. CDR3 length: 15 residues. The CDR3 region is CASSGIPGPGDEQYF. The CDR3 DNA follows: TGTGCCAGCAGCGGGATTCCGGGCCCCGGAGACGAGCAGTACTTC.

The chain uses TRBV30 and TRBJ2-3; 9 bases agree with TRBD2. This CDR3 is 16 amino acids long. J lost 2 bases, V lost 3 bases, and 9 bases had no gene match. Germline loops: CDR1 GTSNPN, CDR2 SVGIG (reference sequence). The CDR3 DNA reads as TGTGCCTGGAGCAACGGGCTAGCGGGGAACACAGATACGCAGTATTTT. It translates to CAWSNGLAGNTDTQYF.

This clone has just a few counts. The rearrangement uses TRBV7-2 and TRBJ1-5; a weak D match, TRBD1 (5 bases). The V end was cut by 3 bases, the J end by 4 bases, with 13 bases between. The CDR3 consists of 15 residues. Germline V CDR1 and CDR2: SGHTA, FQGNSA. CDR3 bases: TGTGCCAGCAGCTTGGGGGGGAGGACGAATCAGCCCCAGCATTTT. Its translation: CASSLGGRTNQPQHF. Variable domain in full (rest from reference TRBV7-2 and TRBJ1-5): GAGVSQSPSNKVTEKGKDVELRCDPISGHTALYWYRQSLGQGLEFLIYFQGNSAPDKSGLPSDRFSAERTGGSVSTLTIQRTQQEDSAVYLCASSLGGRTNQPQHFGDGTRLSIL.

The chain uses TRBV5-6 and TRBJ2-7, with 7 positions matching TRBD1. This CDR3 comprises 13 residues. Losses at the gene ends were 5 bases for V and 6 bases for J; bases not matched to a gene: 8. Germline V CDR1 and CDR2: SGHDT, YYEEEE. Here the CDR3 reads CASSLQGWGEQYF. CDR3 nucleotides: TGTGCCAGCAGTCTACAGGGGTGGGGCGAGCAGTACTTC.

V and J are TRBV9 and TRBJ2-3; D perhaps matches TRBD2 (6 bases). The CDR3 length is 12 residues. Trimming removed 2 bases at V and 6 bases at J, with 7 bases between. Per germline, CDR1 SGDLS and CDR2 YYNGEE. DNA for the CDR3: TGTGCCAGCAGCGTCGCGGGGGATACGCAGTATTTT. This codes for CASSVAGDTQYF.

This clone showed up many times. This same CDR3 is encoded by further DNA sequences in the sample. The chain is built from TRBV4-1 and TRBJ2-3; 11 bases fit TRBD2. CDR1 MGHRA and CDR2 YSYEKL come from the germline V gene. The length of the CDR3 is 16 residues. Unmatched junction bases numbered 2, after V lost 1 base and J lost 2 bases. In DNA, the CDR3 is TGCGCCAGCAGCCAAGGACTAGCGGGAAACACAGATACGCAGTATTTT. This translates into CASSQGLAGNTDTQYF.

The CDR3 DNA follows: TGTGCCAGTAGTATAGGAGCTTTCTTT. It encodes CASSIGAFF. The chain employs TRBV19 and TRBJ1-1; D gene ambiguous. The germline CDR1 and CDR2 sequences are LNHDA and SQIVND (reference sequence). CDR3 length equals 9 residues. V was shortened by 1 base and J by 10 bases, with 1 base between the two germline ends.

The rearrangement uses TRBV19 and TRBJ2-3; D perhaps matches TRBD2 (6 bases). V was clipped by 7 bases and J by 4 bases, with 12 bases between them. This CDR3 is 13 amino acids long. CDR1 is LNHDA and CDR2 is SQIVND in the germline V gene (reference sequence). The CDR3 DNA reads TGTGCCAGTAAGGTGCGCGGGGCAGATACGCAGTATTTT. Encoded protein: CASKVRGADTQYF.

This clone was observed a handful of times. A far larger clone is only one base removed, so a read error is likely. This chain uses TRBV11-1 with TRBJ2-7; no clear D gene. The germline V gene has CDR1 SGHAT and CDR2 FQDESV (reference sequence). CDR3 length: 13 residues. Trimming took off 3 bases at V and 0 bases at J, with 6 bases between the two ends. In DNA, the CDR3 is TGTGCCAGCAGCTTCGGCAGCTCCTACGAGCAGTACTTC. This gives the protein CASSFGSSYEQYF.